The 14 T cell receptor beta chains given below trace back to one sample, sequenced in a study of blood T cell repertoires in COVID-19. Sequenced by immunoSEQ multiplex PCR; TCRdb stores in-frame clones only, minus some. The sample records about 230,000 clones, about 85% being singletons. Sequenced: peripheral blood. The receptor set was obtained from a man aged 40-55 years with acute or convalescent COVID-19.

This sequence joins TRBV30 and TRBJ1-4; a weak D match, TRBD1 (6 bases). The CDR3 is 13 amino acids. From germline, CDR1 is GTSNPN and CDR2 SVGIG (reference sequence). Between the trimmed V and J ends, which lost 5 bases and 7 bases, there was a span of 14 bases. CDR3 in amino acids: CAWEQRGREKLFF. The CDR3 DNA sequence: TGTGCCTGGGAACAGCGGGGGCGTGAAAAACTGTTTTTT.

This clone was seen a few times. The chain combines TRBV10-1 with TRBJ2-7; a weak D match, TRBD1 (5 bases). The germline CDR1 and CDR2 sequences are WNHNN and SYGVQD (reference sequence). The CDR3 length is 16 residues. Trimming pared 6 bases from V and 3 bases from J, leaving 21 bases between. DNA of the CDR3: TGCGCCAGCAGCCACTTCCCCCTCGACAGAGACTACGAGCAGTACTTC. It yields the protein CASSHFPLDRDYEQYF.

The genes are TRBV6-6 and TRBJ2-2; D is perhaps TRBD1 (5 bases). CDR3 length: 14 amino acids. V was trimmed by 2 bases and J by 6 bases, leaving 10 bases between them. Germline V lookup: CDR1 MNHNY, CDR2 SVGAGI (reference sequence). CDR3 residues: CASSYVGQSGELFF. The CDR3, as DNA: TGTGCCAGCAGTTACGTCGGACAATCCGGGGAGCTGTTTTTT.

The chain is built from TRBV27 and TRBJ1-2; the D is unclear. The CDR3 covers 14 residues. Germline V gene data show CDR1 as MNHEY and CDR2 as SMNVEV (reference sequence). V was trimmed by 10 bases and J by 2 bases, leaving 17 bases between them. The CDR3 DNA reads TGTGCCACCCTATCGAGGTCTGGGAACTATGGCTACACCTTC. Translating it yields CATLSRSGNYGYTF.

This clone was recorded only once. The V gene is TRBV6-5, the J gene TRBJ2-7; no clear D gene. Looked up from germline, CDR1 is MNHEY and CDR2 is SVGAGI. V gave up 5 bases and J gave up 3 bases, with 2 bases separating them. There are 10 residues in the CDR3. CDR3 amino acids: CASSHYEQYF. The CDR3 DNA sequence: TGTGCCAGCAGTCACTACGAGCAGTACTTC.

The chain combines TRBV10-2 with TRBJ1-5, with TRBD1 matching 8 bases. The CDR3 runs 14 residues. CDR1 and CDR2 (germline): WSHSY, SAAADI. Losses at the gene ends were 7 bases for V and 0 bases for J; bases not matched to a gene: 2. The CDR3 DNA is TGCGCCAGCATGGGGACAGGTAGCAATCAGCCCCAGCATTTT. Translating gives CASMGTGSNQPQHF.

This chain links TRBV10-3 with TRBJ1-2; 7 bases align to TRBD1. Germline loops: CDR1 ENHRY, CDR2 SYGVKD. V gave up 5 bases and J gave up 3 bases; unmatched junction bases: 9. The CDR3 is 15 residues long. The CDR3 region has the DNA TGTGCCATCAGTATCGGGACAGACTTTTACTATGGCTACACCTTC. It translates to CAISIGTDFYYGYTF.

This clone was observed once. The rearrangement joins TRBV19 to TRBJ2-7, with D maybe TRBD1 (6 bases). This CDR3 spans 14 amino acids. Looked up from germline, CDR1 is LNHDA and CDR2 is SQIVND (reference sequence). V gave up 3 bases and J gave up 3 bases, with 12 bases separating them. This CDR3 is CASSILGAFYEQYF. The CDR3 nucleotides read TGTGCCAGTAGTATCCTGGGGGCTTTCTACGAGCAGTACTTC.

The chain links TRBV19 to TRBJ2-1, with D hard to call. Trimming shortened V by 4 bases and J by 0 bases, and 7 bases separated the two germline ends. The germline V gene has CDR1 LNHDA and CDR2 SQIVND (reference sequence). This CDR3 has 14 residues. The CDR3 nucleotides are TGTGCCAGTAGTAACGGGTACTCCTACAATGAGCAGTTCTTC. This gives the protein CASSNGYSYNEQFF.

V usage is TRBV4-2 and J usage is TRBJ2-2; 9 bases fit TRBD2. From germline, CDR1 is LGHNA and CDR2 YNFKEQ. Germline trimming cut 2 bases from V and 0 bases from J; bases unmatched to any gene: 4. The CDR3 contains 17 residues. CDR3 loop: CASSQTGGGANTGELFF. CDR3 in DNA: TGTGCCAGCAGCCAAACAGGCGGGGGGGCGAACACCGGGGAGCTGTTTTTT.

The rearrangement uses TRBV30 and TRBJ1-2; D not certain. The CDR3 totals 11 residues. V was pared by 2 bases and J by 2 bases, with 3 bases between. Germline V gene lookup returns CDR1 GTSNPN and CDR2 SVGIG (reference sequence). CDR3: CAWSTNYGYTF. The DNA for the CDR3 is TGTGCCTGGAGTACAAACTATGGCTACACCTTC. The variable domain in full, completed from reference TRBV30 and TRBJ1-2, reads SQTIHQWPATLVQPVGSPLSLECTVEGTSNPNLYWYRQAAGRGLQLLFYSVGIGQISSEVPQNLSASRPQDRQFILSSKKLLLSDSGFYLCAWSTNYGYTFGSGTRLTVV.

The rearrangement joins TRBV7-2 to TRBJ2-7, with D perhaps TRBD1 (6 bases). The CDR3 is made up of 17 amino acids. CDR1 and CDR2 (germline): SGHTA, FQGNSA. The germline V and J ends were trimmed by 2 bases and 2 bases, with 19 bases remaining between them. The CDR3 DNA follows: TGTGCCAGCAGCTTACAGTACTCAGGGGCTAACACCTACGAGCAGTACTTC. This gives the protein CASSLQYSGANTYEQYF.

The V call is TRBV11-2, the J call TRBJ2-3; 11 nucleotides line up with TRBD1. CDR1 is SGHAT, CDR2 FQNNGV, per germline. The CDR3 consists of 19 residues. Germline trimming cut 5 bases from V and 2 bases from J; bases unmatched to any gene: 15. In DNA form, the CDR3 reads TGTGCCAGCAGCCCCCCCCTCCTTGGACAGGGGGCTGACACAGATACGCAGTATTTT. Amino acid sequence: CASSPPLLGQGADTDTQYF.

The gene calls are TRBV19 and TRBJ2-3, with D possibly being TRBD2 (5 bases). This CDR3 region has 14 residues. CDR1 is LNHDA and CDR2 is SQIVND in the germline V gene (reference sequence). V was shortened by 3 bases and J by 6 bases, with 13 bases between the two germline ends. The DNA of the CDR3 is TGTGCCAGTAGTATTAAGGACTCAAAGGATACGCAGTATTTT. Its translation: CASSIKDSKDTQYF.